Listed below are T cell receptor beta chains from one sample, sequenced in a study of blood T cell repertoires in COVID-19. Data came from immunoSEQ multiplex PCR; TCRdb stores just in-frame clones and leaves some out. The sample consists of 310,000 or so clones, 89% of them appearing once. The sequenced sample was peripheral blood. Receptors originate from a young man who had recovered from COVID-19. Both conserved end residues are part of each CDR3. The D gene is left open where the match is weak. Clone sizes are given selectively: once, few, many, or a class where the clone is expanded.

TGTGCCAGTAGCACAGGGGGCAGACAGCCCCAGCATTTT,CASSTGGRQPQHF,TRBJ1-5,NA,TRBD1,TRBV19
TGTGCCAGCAGATACGGCTCTGGAAACACCATATATTTT,CASRYGSGNTIYF,TRBJ1-3,NA,NA,TRBV12-3/TRBV12-4
TGTGCCAGCATGGGGACTTCCAGGTACAATGAGCAGTTCTTC,CASMGTSRYNEQFF,TRBJ2-1,NA,NA,TRBV2
TGTGCCAGTAATTCCGGGAACACTGAAGCTTTCTTT,CASNSGNTEAFF,TRBJ1-1,NA,NA,TRBV19
TGTGCCAGCAGCTCAGGGCAGGGGGTAAATGAGCAGTTCTTC,CASSSGQGVNEQFF,TRBJ2-1,NA,TRBD1,TRBV7-2
TGTGCCAGCTCACCATTCGGGACAGGATCATACGAGCAGTACTTC,CASSPFGTGSYEQYF,TRBJ2-7,NA,TRBD1,TRBV18
TGTGCCATTTTACAGGTCCGATGGGCCAAAAACATTCAGTACTTC,CAILQVRWAKNIQYF,TRBJ2-4,NA,NA,TRBV19
TGTGCCAGCAGCGGAGGTAGCGGAATCTACGAGCAGTACTTC,CASSGGSGIYEQYF,TRBJ2-7,NA,NA,TRBV14
TGTGCCAGCAGCTTAGGTTCGGTAATGGAGCAGTACTTC,CASSLGSVMEQYF,TRBJ2-7,NA,NA,TRBV7-9
TGTGCCAGCAGCGTAGGGCAGGGGAAAGATCAGCCCCAGCATTTT,CASSVGQGKDQPQHF,TRBJ1-5,NA,NA,TRBV9
TGTGCCAGCAGTGGGGTAAGACAGGGATACAATGAGCAGTTCTTC,CASSGVRQGYNEQFF,TRBJ2-1,once,TRBD1,TRBV28
TGTGCCAGCAGTGAAGACGACTACACTGAAGCTTTCTTT,CASSEDDYTEAFF,TRBJ1-1,NA,NA,TRBV6-4
TGTGCCAGCAGTGCCAAAACAGGGAATGGCAATCAGCCCCAGCATTTT,CASSAKTGNGNQPQHF,TRBJ1-5,NA,NA,TRBV2
TGTGCCAGCAAAAACACGCCTAGCTCCTATAATTCACCCCTCCACTTT,CASKNTPSSYNSPLHF,TRBJ1-6,once,NA,TRBV27
TGTGCCAGCAGCTTGGTGGTAGCGGGGAACGACAATGAGCAGTTCTTC,CASSLVVAGNDNEQFF,TRBJ2-1,NA,TRBD2,TRBV5-6
TGTGCCAGCAGCGTAAGCGGGAATAATGAAAAACTGTTTTTT,CASSVSGNNEKLFF,TRBJ1-4,NA,NA,TRBV9
TGTGCCAGCAGCTTGGTGGCCCCTCGGGGAAAAGAGACCCAGTACTTC,CASSLVAPRGKETQYF,TRBJ2-5,NA,NA,TRBV5-6
TGTGCCAGCAGTCAGCAGGGCTTAGGGTACGAGCAGTACTTC,CASSQQGLGYEQYF,TRBJ2-7,NA,NA,TRBV7-9